This TCR beta chain was captured in a study of graft-versus-host responses after intestinal transplantation. Libraries were prepared by immunoSEQ multiplex PCR; TCRdb keeps only in-frame clonotypes and omits some of them. The data show around 100,000 clones, roughly nine tenths seen once. Trimming pared 4 bases from V and 3 bases from J, leaving 10 bases between. Germline lookup yields CDR1 MGHRA and CDR2 YSYEKL. The CDR3 runs 14 residues. As for this clone: Its matching antigen is unknown.

This sequence joins TRBV4-1 and TRBJ2-4; no firm D call. This material consisted of unstimulated CD4+ T cells sorted from spleen or lymph node cells, taken before intestinal transplant. This receptor was taken from a human donor who received an intestinal transplant. Written as DNA, the CDR3 is TGCGCCAGCAGCCCAGACTGGGGCAAAAACATTCAGTACTTC. As protein: CASSPDWGKNIQYF.